The clone carrying this TCR beta chain was counted once. The data originate from a study of shared clonotypes between healthy human individuals. V was trimmed by 2 bases and J by 6 bases, leaving 5 bases between them. The CDR3 loop spans 11 amino acids. Per germline, CDR1 MGHRA and CDR2 YSYEKL. The repertoire was sequenced with immunoSEQ multiplex PCR; TCRdb's copy has only in-frame clones and lacks some. This table holds 2 million to 2.5 million clones, approximately 96% found once. Sequenced: naive CD4+ T cells sorted from blood. The subset: CD45RA+ positively selected. The chain carries TRBV4-1 and TRBJ2-7, with unresolved D. This sequence was found in a man aged 18 to 30 in good health. CDR3 residues: CASSQRREQYF. CDR3 nucleotides: TGCGCCAGCAGCCAAAGGCGCGAGCAGTACTTC.